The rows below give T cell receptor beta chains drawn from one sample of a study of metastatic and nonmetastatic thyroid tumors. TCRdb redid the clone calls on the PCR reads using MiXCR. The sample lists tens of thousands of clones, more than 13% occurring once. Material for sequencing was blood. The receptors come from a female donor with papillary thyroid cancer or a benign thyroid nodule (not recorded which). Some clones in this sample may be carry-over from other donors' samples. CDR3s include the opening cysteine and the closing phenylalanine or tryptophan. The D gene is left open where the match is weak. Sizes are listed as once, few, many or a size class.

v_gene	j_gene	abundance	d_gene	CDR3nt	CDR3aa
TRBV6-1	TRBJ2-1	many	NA	TGTGCCAGCAGTGCTGGATGGGGGCCCGAGTTCTTC	CASSAGWGPEFF
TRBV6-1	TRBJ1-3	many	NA	TGTGCCAGCAACTCGGGGAGGGGAACATATTCTGGAAACACCATATATTTT	CASNSGRGTYSGNTIYF
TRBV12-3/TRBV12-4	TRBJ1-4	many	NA	TGTGCCAGCAGTTTGACGACAGGTGAAAAACTGCTTTTT	CASSLTTGEKLLF
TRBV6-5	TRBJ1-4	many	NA	TGTGCCAGCAGTTACTCGAGTCCCCTCTTTGCAACTAATGAAAAACTGTTTTTT	CASSYSSPLFATNEKLFF
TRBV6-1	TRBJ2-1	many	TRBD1	TGTGCCAGCAGTGAAGTAAAAGGGACAGGGGCCGTCAATGAGCAGTTCTTC	CASSEVKGTGAVNEQFF
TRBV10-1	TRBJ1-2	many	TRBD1	TGCGCCAGCAGTCCTGGACAGGTGGGGGGCTACACCTTC	CASSPGQVGGYTF
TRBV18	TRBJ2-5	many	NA	TGTGCCAGCTCACCACGAACGGGGGAGCAAGAGACCCAGTACTTC	CASSPRTGEQETQYF
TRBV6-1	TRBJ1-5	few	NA	TGTGCCAGCAGTAGAGCCGGTGCCTCTTGGGGCAATCAGCCCCAGCATTTT	CASSRAGASWGNQPQHF
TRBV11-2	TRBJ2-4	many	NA	TGTGCCAGCGGCAAACCGGGGTGGGCCAAAAACATTCAGTACTTC	CASGKPGWAKNIQYF
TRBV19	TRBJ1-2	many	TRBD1	TGTGCCAGTAGTATAGACGGGACAGCGACCTATGGCTACACCTTC	CASSIDGTATYGYTF
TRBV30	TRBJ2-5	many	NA	TGTGCCTGGTCTGGCGGGCACCAAGAGACCCAGTACTTC	CAWSGGHQETQYF
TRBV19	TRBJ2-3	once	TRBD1	TGTGCCAGTAGTATTTGGGGGACAGGGAGGGAGGCAGATACGCAGTATTTT	CASSIWGTGREADTQYF
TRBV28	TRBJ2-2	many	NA	TGTGCCAGCAGTTTTTGGGGAGGCAGTGCCAACACCGGGGAGCTGTTTTTT	CASSFWGGSANTGELFF
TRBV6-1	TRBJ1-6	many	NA	TGTGCCAGCACCCACGCGGCGAGGGGAACTAATAATTCACCCCTCCACTTT	CASTHAARGTNNSPLHF
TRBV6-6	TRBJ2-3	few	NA	TGTGCCAGCAGTTTGGGCTTGCGGGGTGCCCTCACATATACGCAGTATTTT	CASSLGLRGALTYTQYF
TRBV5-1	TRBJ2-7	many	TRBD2	TGCGCCAGCAGCTTGTGGCGGGGGTTTGCCTACGAGCAGTACTTC	CASSLWRGFAYEQYF
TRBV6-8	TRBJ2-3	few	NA	TGTGCCAGCAGCTATTCGGGTTGGACGCTGGTCGTCACAGATACGCAGTATTTT	CASSYSGWTLVVTDTQYF